The rows below give T cell receptor beta chains drawn from one sample of a study of spatial heterogeneity in lung cancer. Using its own MiXCR run on the 5' RACE reads, TCRdb lists one record per CDR3 protein. The profile covers 100,000 or so distinct CDR3 sequences, with around 4.3% appearing a single time and 20% to 25% taken by the ten largest. The sample was lung tumor tissue, taken at surgery. These receptor sequences come from a male donor with early-stage non-small cell lung cancer. Each CDR3 is given with its conserved first and last residue. The D gene is left open where the match is weak. Size tells how often a clone was seen (once, few, many) or the class of an expanded clone, and some rows leave it out.

V gene: TRBV20-1; J gene: TRBJ2-7; clone size: few; D gene: TRBD2; CDR3 protein: CSADQPGLAVSYEQYF; CDR3 DNA: TGCAGTGCTGACCAACCTGGACTAGCGGTCTCCTACGAGCAGTACTTC
V gene: TRBV2; J gene: TRBJ1-1; clone size: many; D gene: -; CDR3 protein: CASSADGENTEAFF; CDR3 DNA: TGTGCCAGCAGTGCGGATGGCGAGAACACTGAAGCTTTCTTT
V gene: TRBV9; J gene: TRBJ2-3; clone size: many; D gene: -; CDR3 protein: CASSVNGGPTDTQYF; CDR3 DNA: TGTGCCAGCAGCGTTAATGGGGGGCCCACAGATACGCAGTATTTT
V gene: TRBV7-6; J gene: TRBJ2-7; clone size: -; D gene: -; CDR3 protein: CASSLGGSKSHEQYF; CDR3 DNA: TGTGCCAGCAGCTTAGGGGGCTCTAAATCCCACGAGCAGTACTTC
V gene: TRBV9; J gene: TRBJ2-1; clone size: -; D gene: TRBD2; CDR3 protein: CASSVSGSYNEQFF; CDR3 DNA: TGTGCCAGCAGCGTTAGCGGGAGCTACAATGAGCAGTTCTTC
V gene: TRBV10-3; J gene: TRBJ1-6; clone size: many; D gene: -; CDR3 protein: CAISVTDSYNSPLHF; CDR3 DNA: TGTGCCATCAGTGTGACTGATTCCTATAATTCACCCCTCCACTTT
V gene: TRBV7-9; J gene: TRBJ2-1; clone size: many; D gene: -; CDR3 protein: CASSRGQGIFNEQFF; CDR3 DNA: TGTGCCAGCAGCCGAGGCCAGGGAATCTTCAATGAGCAGTTCTTC
V gene: TRBV11-1; J gene: TRBJ2-2; clone size: many; D gene: -; CDR3 protein: CASSSRTVNTGELFF; CDR3 DNA: TGTGCCAGCAGCTCGCGGACGGTGAACACCGGGGAGCTGTTTTTT
V gene: TRBV4-2; J gene: TRBJ1-5; clone size: many; D gene: -; CDR3 protein: CASSQWTAENQPQHF; CDR3 DNA: TGTGCCAGCAGCCAGTGGACCGCCGAGAATCAGCCCCAGCATTTT
V gene: TRBV12-3/TRBV12-4; J gene: TRBJ1-1; clone size: many; D gene: -; CDR3 protein: CASSFSGYKAFF; CDR3 DNA: TGTGCCAGCAGTTTTTCAGGTTACAAAGCTTTCTTT
V gene: TRBV20-1; J gene: TRBJ2-2; clone size: many; D gene: -; CDR3 protein: CSVGAPGKQRTGELFF; CDR3 DNA: TGCAGTGTCGGGGCACCTGGGAAGCAACGGACCGGGGAGCTGTTTTTT
V gene: TRBV28; J gene: TRBJ2-1; clone size: many; D gene: TRBD2; CDR3 protein: CASSLGTRAHEQFF; CDR3 DNA: TGTGCCAGCAGTTTAGGGACTAGGGCCCATGAGCAGTTCTTC
V gene: TRBV20-1; J gene: TRBJ2-7; clone size: many; D gene: -; CDR3 protein: CSASSGYEQYF; CDR3 DNA: TGCAGTGCTAGTTCCGGGTACGAGCAGTACTTC
V gene: TRBV27; J gene: TRBJ2-3; clone size: many; D gene: TRBD2; CDR3 protein: CASSMTSGRAVVTDTQYF; CDR3 DNA: TGTGCCAGCAGCATGACTAGCGGGAGGGCGGTGGTGACAGATACGCAGTATTTT
V gene: TRBV12-3/TRBV12-4; J gene: TRBJ2-2; clone size: many; D gene: -; CDR3 protein: CASSSSRYTGELFF; CDR3 DNA: TGTGCCAGCAGTTCTTCCCGGTACACCGGGGAGCTGTTTTTT
V gene: TRBV2; J gene: TRBJ2-7; clone size: many; D gene: -; CDR3 protein: CASSGRGVSPYEQYF; CDR3 DNA: TGTGCCAGCAGTGGAAGGGGGGTTTCCCCCTACGAGCAGTACTTC
V gene: TRBV3-1; J gene: TRBJ2-3; clone size: many; D gene: -; CDR3 protein: CASRGTGDTQYF; CDR3 DNA: TGTGCCAGCAGGGGAACTGGGGATACGCAGTATTTT
V gene: TRBV5-6; J gene: TRBJ2-7; clone size: -; D gene: -; CDR3 protein: CASSLRVAHEQYF; CDR3 DNA: TGTGCCAGCAGCTTGCGGGTAGCCCACGAGCAGTACTTC
V gene: TRBV5-1; J gene: TRBJ1-2; clone size: -; D gene: -; CDR3 protein: CASSSTSLPIYGYTF; CDR3 DNA: TGCGCCAGCAGCTCTACATCCTTACCCATCTATGGCTACACCTTC
V gene: TRBV30; J gene: TRBJ2-3; clone size: few; D gene: TRBD1; CDR3 protein: CAWKVQGAGDTQYF; CDR3 DNA: TGTGCCTGGAAGGTACAGGGGGCAGGTGATACGCAGTATTTT
V gene: TRBV6-5; J gene: TRBJ2-3; clone size: -; D gene: -; CDR3 protein: CASSSTSRRGGTDTQYF; CDR3 DNA: TGTGCCAGCAGTTCAACTTCGAGGAGGGGAGGTACAGATACGCAGTATTTT
V gene: TRBV5-1; J gene: TRBJ2-1; clone size: many; D gene: TRBD2; CDR3 protein: CASSEAGDNEQFF; CDR3 DNA: TGCGCCAGCAGTGAAGCGGGAGACAATGAGCAGTTCTTC
V gene: TRBV12-3/TRBV12-4; J gene: TRBJ1-3; clone size: -; D gene: TRBD1; CDR3 protein: CASSQGQGQNTIYF; CDR3 DNA: TGTGCCAGCAGTCAGGGACAGGGTCAAAACACCATATATTTT
V gene: TRBV5-1; J gene: TRBJ2-1; clone size: many; D gene: -; CDR3 protein: CASSSTGSQGNEQFF; CDR3 DNA: TGCGCCAGCAGCTCAACCGGGTCCCAGGGGAATGAGCAGTTCTTC
V gene: TRBV5-6; J gene: TRBJ2-5; clone size: few; D gene: -; CDR3 protein: CASSLTLAPQETQYF; CDR3 DNA: TGTGCCAGCAGCTTGACGCTAGCGCCCCAAGAGACCCAGTACTTC
V gene: TRBV3-1; J gene: TRBJ1-4; clone size: many; D gene: -; CDR3 protein: CASSQEKANEKLFF; CDR3 DNA: TGTGCCAGCAGCCAGGAGAAGGCTAATGAAAAACTGTTTTTT
V gene: TRBV20-1; J gene: TRBJ1-6; clone size: many; D gene: TRBD1; CDR3 protein: CSARDWGQGNSPLHF; CDR3 DNA: TGCAGTGCTAGAGATTGGGGACAGGGTAATTCACCCCTCCACTTT
V gene: TRBV12-3/TRBV12-4; J gene: TRBJ2-4; clone size: many; D gene: TRBD2; CDR3 protein: CASSFGGGGNIQYF; CDR3 DNA: TGTGCCAGCAGTTTCGGGGGGGGAGGTAACATTCAGTACTTC
V gene: TRBV10-3; J gene: TRBJ2-1; clone size: few; D gene: -; CDR3 protein: CAISVGDYNEQFF; CDR3 DNA: TGTGCCATCAGTGTGGGGGACTACAATGAGCAGTTCTTC
V gene: TRBV18; J gene: TRBJ2-3; clone size: -; D gene: TRBD2; CDR3 protein: CASSPGLEWSQYF; CDR3 DNA: TGTGCCAGCTCACCGGGACTAGAATGGTCGCAGTATTTT
V gene: TRBV6-1; J gene: TRBJ1-4; clone size: -; D gene: TRBD1; CDR3 protein: CASSVRDRFEKLFF; CDR3 DNA: TGTGCCAGCAGTGTCCGGGACAGGTTTGAAAAACTGTTTTTT
V gene: TRBV28; J gene: TRBJ1-3; clone size: many; D gene: -; CDR3 protein: CASSQYLQVYSGNTIYF; CDR3 DNA: TGTGCCAGCAGCCAGTACCTACAGGTTTACTCTGGAAACACCATATATTTT
V gene: TRBV7-9; J gene: TRBJ1-1; clone size: many; D gene: -; CDR3 protein: CASCGQVNTEAFF; CDR3 DNA: TGTGCCAGTTGTGGCCAGGTGAACACTGAAGCTTTCTTT
V gene: TRBV4-1; J gene: TRBJ1-2; clone size: many; D gene: -; CDR3 protein: CASSQEVGGRYYGYTF; CDR3 DNA: TGCGCCAGCAGCCAAGAAGTCGGGGGGCGCTACTATGGCTACACCTTC
V gene: TRBV30; J gene: TRBJ2-1; clone size: many; D gene: -; CDR3 protein: CAWSGYNEQFF; CDR3 DNA: TGTGCCTGGAGTGGGTACAATGAGCAGTTCTTC
V gene: TRBV7-2; J gene: TRBJ2-3; clone size: many; D gene: -; CDR3 protein: CASGRILADTQYF; CDR3 DNA: TGTGCCAGCGGGAGGATATTGGCAGATACGCAGTATTTT
V gene: TRBV20-1; J gene: TRBJ2-3; clone size: -; D gene: -; CDR3 protein: CSASDLASGTDTQYF; CDR3 DNA: TGCAGTGCTAGTGATCTGGCGTCCGGCACAGATACGCAGTATTTT
V gene: TRBV6-5; J gene: TRBJ2-7; clone size: -; D gene: -; CDR3 protein: CASSPTRNSRVHEQYF; CDR3 DNA: TGTGCCAGCAGTCCGACAAGGAACTCTAGGGTCCACGAGCAGTACTTC
V gene: TRBV11-2; J gene: TRBJ2-3; clone size: -; D gene: TRBD1; CDR3 protein: CASSPNPGGRDTQYF; CDR3 DNA: TGTGCCAGCAGCCCTAATCCAGGGGGCCGGGATACGCAGTATTTT
V gene: TRBV28; J gene: TRBJ2-5; clone size: many; D gene: -; CDR3 protein: CASSPEETQYF; CDR3 DNA: TGTGCCAGCAGTCCCGAAGAGACCCAGTACTTC
V gene: TRBV28; J gene: TRBJ2-7; clone size: many; D gene: -; CDR3 protein: CASSPLYPGEQYF; CDR3 DNA: TGTGCCAGCAGTCCTCTATACCCGGGTGAGCAGTACTTC
V gene: TRBV2; J gene: TRBJ2-3; clone size: -; D gene: TRBD2; CDR3 protein: CASRGTSGRTDTQYF; CDR3 DNA: TGTGCCAGCAGGGGGACTAGCGGCCGCACAGATACGCAGTATTTT
V gene: TRBV12-3/TRBV12-4; J gene: TRBJ1-5; clone size: many; D gene: -; CDR3 protein: CASSFRGLRNQPQHF; CDR3 DNA: TGTGCCAGCAGTTTCAGAGGATTGCGCAATCAGCCCCAGCATTTT
V gene: TRBV5-5; J gene: TRBJ2-1; clone size: many; D gene: -; CDR3 protein: CASSPNYNEQFF; CDR3 DNA: TGTGCCAGCAGCCCCAACTACAATGAGCAGTTCTTC
V gene: TRBV30; J gene: TRBJ2-3; clone size: many; D gene: -; CDR3 protein: CAWSVALITDTQYF; CDR3 DNA: TGTGCCTGGAGTGTAGCTTTGATTACAGATACGCAGTATTTT
V gene: TRBV7-8; J gene: TRBJ1-4; clone size: many; D gene: TRBD1; CDR3 protein: CASSPDRVDEKLFF; CDR3 DNA: TGTGCCAGCAGCCCGGACAGGGTGGATGAAAAACTGTTTTTT
V gene: TRBV14; J gene: TRBJ2-2; clone size: many; D gene: -; CDR3 protein: CASSQGRVTGELFF; CDR3 DNA: TGTGCCAGCAGCCAAGGAAGGGTCACCGGGGAGCTGTTTTTT
V gene: TRBV4-2; J gene: TRBJ2-1; clone size: many; D gene: -; CDR3 protein: CASSPEVLVYNEQFF; CDR3 DNA: TGTGCCAGCAGCCCCGAGGTTCTGGTTTACAATGAGCAGTTCTTC
V gene: TRBV6-4; J gene: TRBJ1-5; clone size: many; D gene: -; CDR3 protein: CASSRGGSNQPQHF; CDR3 DNA: TGTGCCAGCAGTCGCGGCGGTAGCAATCAGCCCCAGCATTTT
V gene: TRBV30; J gene: TRBJ1-4; clone size: -; D gene: -; CDR3 protein: CAWSRGTNEKLFF; CDR3 DNA: TGTGCCTGGAGTCGAGGGACTAATGAAAAACTGTTTTTT
V gene: TRBV27; J gene: TRBJ2-7; clone size: many; D gene: -; CDR3 protein: CASSLLPGSTHEQYF; CDR3 DNA: TGTGCCAGCAGTTTATTACCAGGATCGACCCACGAGCAGTACTTC